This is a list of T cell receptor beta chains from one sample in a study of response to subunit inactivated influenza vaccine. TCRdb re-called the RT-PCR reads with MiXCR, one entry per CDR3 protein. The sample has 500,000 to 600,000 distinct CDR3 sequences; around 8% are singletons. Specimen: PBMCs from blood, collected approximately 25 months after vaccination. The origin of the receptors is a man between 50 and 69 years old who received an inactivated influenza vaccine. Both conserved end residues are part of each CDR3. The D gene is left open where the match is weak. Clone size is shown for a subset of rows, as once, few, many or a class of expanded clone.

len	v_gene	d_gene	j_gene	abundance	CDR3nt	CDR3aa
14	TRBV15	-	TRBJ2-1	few	TGTGCCACCAGCAGAGGTGGAGGGACGCATGAGCAGTTCTTC	CATSRGGGTHEQFF
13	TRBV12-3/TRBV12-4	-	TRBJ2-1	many	TGTGCCAGCGCCCCCGGACTCCACAATGAGCAGTTCTTC	CASAPGLHNEQFF
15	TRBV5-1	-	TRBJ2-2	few	TGCGCCAGCAGCTTGTTCGGGGATGCCACCGGGGAGCTGTTTTTT	CASSLFGDATGELFF
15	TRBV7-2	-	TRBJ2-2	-	TGTGCCAGCAGCTTTAGGACTATTCAGTCGGGGGAGCTGTTTTTT	CASSFRTIQSGELFF
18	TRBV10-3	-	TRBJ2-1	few	TGTGCCATCAGTGACAGCGGGTCCACGAAGAGCTCCTACAATGAGCAGTTCTTC	CAISDSGSTKSSYNEQFF
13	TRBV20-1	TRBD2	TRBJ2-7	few	TGCAGTGCCCTTAGCGGGATCTTCTACGAGCAGTACTTC	CSALSGIFYEQYF
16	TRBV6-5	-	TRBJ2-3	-	TGTGCCAGCAGTTACTCGAGTACGGGTTGGTCGGATACGCAGTATTTT	CASSYSSTGWSDTQYF
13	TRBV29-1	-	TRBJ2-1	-	TGCAGCGTTGCTCAGGACTCCTACAATGAGCAGTTCTTC	CSVAQDSYNEQFF
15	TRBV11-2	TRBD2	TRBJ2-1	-	TGTGCCAGCAGCTTAGTGCGACTAGCGGGAGGAAACGTGTTCTTC	CASSLVRLAGGNVFF
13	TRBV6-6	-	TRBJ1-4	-	TGTGCCAGCAGCCTCCACAGGGTTGAAAAACTGTTTTTT	CASSLHRVEKLFF
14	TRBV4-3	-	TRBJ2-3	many	TGCGCCAGCAGCCAAGATTTTCGCTCAGATACGCAGTATTTT	CASSQDFRSDTQYF
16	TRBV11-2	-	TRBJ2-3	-	TGTGCCAGCAGTTCCTCGGCCGGCTCTTTCACAGATACGCAGTATTTT	CASSSSAGSFTDTQYF
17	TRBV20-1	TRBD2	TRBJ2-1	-	TGCAGTGCTAGCCACCTCGCTCGGGGGGGACACTACAATGAGCAGTTCTTC	CSASHLARGGHYNEQFF
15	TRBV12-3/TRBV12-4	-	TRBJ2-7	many	TGTGCCAGCAGTTTAGCTCTAGCGCTCACCTACGAGCAGTACTTC	CASSLALALTYEQYF
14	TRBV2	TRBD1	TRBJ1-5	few	TGTGCCAGCAGGACGGACAGGGGGCCTCAGCCCCAGCATTTT	CASRTDRGPQPQHF
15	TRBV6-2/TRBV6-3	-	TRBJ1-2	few	TGTGCCAGCAGTCTCGCTTCAGCCGATAACTATGGCTACACCTTC	CASSLASADNYGYTF
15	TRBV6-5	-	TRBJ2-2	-	TGTGCCAGCAGTTACTCGCGGTGGAAGGCCGGGGAGCTGTTTTTT	CASSYSRWKAGELFF
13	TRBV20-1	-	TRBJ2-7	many	TGCAGTGCTAGAGCCCACGGAACCTACGAGCAGTACTTC	CSARAHGTYEQYF
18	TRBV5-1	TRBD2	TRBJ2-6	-	TGCGCCAGCAGCTCGGGACTAGCGGGAGCGGGTGGGGCCAACGTCCTGACTTTC	CASSSGLAGAGGANVLTF
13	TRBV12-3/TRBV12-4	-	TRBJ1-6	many	TGTGCCAGCAGACAGGCGGACAATTCACCCCTCCACTTT	CASRQADNSPLHF
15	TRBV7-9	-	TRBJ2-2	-	TGTGCCAGCAGCTTAGGGGTCACCCACACCGGGGAGCTGTTTTTT	CASSLGVTHTGELFF
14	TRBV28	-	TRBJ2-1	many	TGTGCCAGCAGCTTCACTACCAACAGAAATGAGCAGTTCTTC	CASSFTTNRNEQFF
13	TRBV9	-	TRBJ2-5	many	TGTGCCAGCAGCGTAGATTTGGGGGAGACCCAGTACTTC	CASSVDLGETQYF
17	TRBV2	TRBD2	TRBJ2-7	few	TGTGCCAGCAGTCCGCTGGCGGGAGTCGGCTTCTCCTACGAGCAGTACTTC	CASSPLAGVGFSYEQYF
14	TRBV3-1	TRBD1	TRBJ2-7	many	TGTGCCAGCAGCCAATGGGACAGAAGCTACGAGCAGTACTTC	CASSQWDRSYEQYF
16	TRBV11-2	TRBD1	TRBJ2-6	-	TGTGCCAGCAGCTCGGACAGGCCCAGTGGGGCCAACGTCCTGACTTTC	CASSSDRPSGANVLTF
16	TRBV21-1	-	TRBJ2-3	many	TGTGCCAGCAGCTCCTCCAGATTCTCTAGCACAGATACGCAGTATTTT	CASSSSRFSSTDTQYF